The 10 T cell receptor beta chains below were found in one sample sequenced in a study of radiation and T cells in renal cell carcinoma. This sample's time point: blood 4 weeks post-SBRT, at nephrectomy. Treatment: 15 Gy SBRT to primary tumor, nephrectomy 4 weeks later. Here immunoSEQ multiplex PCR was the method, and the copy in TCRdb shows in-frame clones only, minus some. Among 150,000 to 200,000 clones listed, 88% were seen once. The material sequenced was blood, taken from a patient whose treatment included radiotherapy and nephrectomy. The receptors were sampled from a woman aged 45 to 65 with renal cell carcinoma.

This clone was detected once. CDR3 nucleotide sequence: TGTGCCAGCAGTTACGACGGGACAGATAATGAAAAACTGTTTTTT. Residues: CASSYDGTDNEKLFF. J is TRBJ1-4 and V is TRBV6-6; 7 bases map to TRBD1. J lost 4 bases, V lost 2 bases, and 4 bases had no gene match. The V gene's germline CDR1 is MNHNY and CDR2 SVGAGI (reference sequence). There are 15 residues in the CDR3.

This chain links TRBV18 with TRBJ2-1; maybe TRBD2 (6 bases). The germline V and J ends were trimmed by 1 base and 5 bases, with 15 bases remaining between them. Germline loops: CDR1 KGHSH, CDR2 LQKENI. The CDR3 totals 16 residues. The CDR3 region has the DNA TGTGCCAGCTCACCACTCGCGGGGCGCTCAAACAATGAGCAGTTCTTC. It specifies CASSPLAGRSNNEQFF.

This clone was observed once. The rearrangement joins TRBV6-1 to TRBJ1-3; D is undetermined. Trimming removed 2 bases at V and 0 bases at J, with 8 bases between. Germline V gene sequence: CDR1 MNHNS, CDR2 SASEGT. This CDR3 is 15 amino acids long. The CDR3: CASSEIWLSGNTIYF. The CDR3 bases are TGTGCCAGCAGTGAAATTTGGCTCTCTGGAAACACCATATATTTT.

CDR3 loop: CASSLAGGTYNEQFF. The CDR3 nucleotides read TGTGCCAGCAGCTTAGCAGGGGGCACCTACAATGAGCAGTTCTTC. The chain carries TRBV7-2 and TRBJ2-1, with TRBD1 matching 7 bases. The CDR3 extends over 15 amino acids. Unmatched junction bases numbered 1, after V lost 0 bases and J lost 2 bases. Germline CDR1 and CDR2: SGHTA and FQGNSA.

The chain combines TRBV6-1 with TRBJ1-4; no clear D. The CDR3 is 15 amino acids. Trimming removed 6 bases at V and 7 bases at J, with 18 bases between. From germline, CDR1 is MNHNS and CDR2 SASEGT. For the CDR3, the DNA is TGTGCCAGCAGCAGCGGGGTCTCGGGGTTTGAAAAACTGTTTTTT. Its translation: CASSSGVSGFEKLFF.

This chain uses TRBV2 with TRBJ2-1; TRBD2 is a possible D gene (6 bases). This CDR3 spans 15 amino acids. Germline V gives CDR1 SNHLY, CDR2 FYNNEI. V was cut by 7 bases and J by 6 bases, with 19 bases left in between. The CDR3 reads CASTAGLSPSNEQFF. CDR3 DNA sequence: TGTGCCAGCACCGCTGGACTAAGTCCGTCCAATGAGCAGTTCTTC.

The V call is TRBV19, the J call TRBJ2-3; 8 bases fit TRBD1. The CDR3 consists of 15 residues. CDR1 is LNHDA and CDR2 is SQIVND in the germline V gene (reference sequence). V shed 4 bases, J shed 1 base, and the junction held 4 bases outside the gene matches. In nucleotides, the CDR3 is TGTGCCAGTAGTACTGGACAGGGAGGCACAGATACGCAGTATTTT. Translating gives CASSTGQGGTDTQYF.

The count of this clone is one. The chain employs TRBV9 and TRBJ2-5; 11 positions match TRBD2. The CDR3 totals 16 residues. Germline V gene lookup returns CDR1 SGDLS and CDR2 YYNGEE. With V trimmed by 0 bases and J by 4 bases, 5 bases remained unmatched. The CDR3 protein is CASSVDSGGAGETQYF. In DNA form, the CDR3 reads TGTGCCAGCAGCGTAGATAGCGGGGGGGCCGGAGAGACCCAGTACTTC.

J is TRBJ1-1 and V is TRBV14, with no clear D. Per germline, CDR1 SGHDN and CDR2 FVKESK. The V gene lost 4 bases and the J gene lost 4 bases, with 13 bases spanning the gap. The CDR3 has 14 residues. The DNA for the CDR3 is TGTGCCAGCAGCCCTCGGGCCTCGAGCACTGAAGCTTTCTTT. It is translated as CASSPRASSTEAFF.

The DNA of the CDR3 is TGTGCCAGCAGCTTAGACACTACCTCTGGAAACACCATATATTTT. Translation: CASSLDTTSGNTIYF. The chain recombines TRBV7-2 with TRBJ1-3; no firm D call. The CDR3 consists of 15 residues. Germline V gene data show CDR1 as SGHTA and CDR2 as FQGNSA. The V gene lost 1 base and the J gene lost 0 bases, with 7 bases spanning the gap.